Shown below are 28 T cell receptor beta chains from a single sample sequenced in a study of lymphopenia after photon versus proton radiotherapy. TCRdb's copy holds only in-frame clones and misses some; the assay was immunoSEQ multiplex PCR. The table records 70,000 or so clones, about nine tenths of them present only once. The sequenced sample was peripheral blood, obtained from a patient treated with photon-based radiotherapy. All receptors derive from a woman in her forties with cholangiocarcinoma.

The chain uses TRBV20-1 and TRBJ1-2; D is unclear. Trimming cost V 8 bases and J 4 bases, with 11 bases left between them. CDR1 and CDR2 from the germline V gene are DFQATT and SNEGSKA (reference sequence). CDR3 length: 11 amino acids. CDR3 loop: CSTRRGYGYTF. For the CDR3, the DNA is TGCAGTACGCGTCGGGGCTATGGCTACACCTTC.

This clone was observed a single time. The chain joins TRBV5-6 to TRBJ2-4; tentative D call: TRBD1 (5 bases). The V gene lost 3 bases and the J gene lost 0 bases, with 22 bases spanning the gap. Germline-derived CDR1 and CDR2 are SGHDT and YYEEEE. This CDR3 has 19 residues. The CDR3 sequence is CASSSYPSTDKVAKNIQYF. The CDR3 DNA reads as TGTGCCAGCAGCTCCTACCCCTCGACAGACAAGGTAGCCAAAAACATTCAGTACTTC. The whole variable domain, remainder taken from reference TRBV5-6 and TRBJ2-4, is DAGVTQSPTHLIKTRGQQVTLRCSPKSGHDTVSWYQQALGQGPQFIFQYYEEEERQRGNFPDRFSGHQFPNYSSELNVNALLLGDSALYLCASSSYPSTDKVAKNIQYFGAGTRLSVL.

This clone was detected once. The gene calls are TRBV28 and TRBJ1-1, with D tentatively TRBD1 (5 bases). V lost 3 bases and J 4 bases, leaving 12 bases between the germline ends. The CDR3 is 14 amino acids. In germline, CDR1 is MDHEN, CDR2 SYDVKM. The CDR3 coding sequence is TGTGCCAGCAGTTTGAGGGGAGTCGGCACTGAAGCTTTCTTT. The encoded protein is CASSLRGVGTEAFF.

The V gene is TRBV5-4, the J gene TRBJ1-2, with unresolved D. The V gene lost 1 base and the J gene lost 0 bases, with 19 bases spanning the gap. The CDR3 contains 18 residues. Germline V CDR1 and CDR2: SGHNT, YYREEE (reference sequence). In nucleotides, the CDR3 is TGTGCCAGCAGCTTGTTTTCAGGTCTTCGGCTATCTAACTATGGCTACACCTTC. Translated: CASSLFSGLRLSNYGYTF.

The chain is built from TRBV28 and TRBJ1-2; 7 positions agree with TRBD1. This CDR3 has 17 residues. Germline trimming cut 5 bases from V and 4 bases from J; bases unmatched to any gene: 16. Germline values: CDR1 MDHEN, CDR2 SYDVKM. The CDR3 reads CASSHNRGPVYGYGYTF. In nucleotides, the CDR3 is TGTGCCAGCAGTCACAACAGGGGACCCGTCTACGGCTATGGCTACACCTTC.

This clone came up once. The chain joins TRBV5-1 to TRBJ1-1, with unresolved D. V was cut by 0 bases and J by 3 bases, with 0 bases left in between. Per germline, CDR1 SGHRS and CDR2 YFSETQ. The CDR3 extends over 11 amino acids. CDR3: CASSLDTEAFF. CDR3 DNA: TGCGCCAGCAGCTTGGACACTGAAGCTTTCTTT.

The gene calls are TRBV7-9 and TRBJ1-1; D is unresolved. Trimming left V 4 bases short and J 1 base short, with 13 bases between. Germline CDR1 and CDR2: SEHNR and FQNEAQ (reference sequence). The CDR3 sequence is 15 residues long. CDR3 protein: CASSSIPDKNTEAFF. Written as DNA, the CDR3 is TGTGCCAGCAGCTCGATTCCCGACAAGAACACTGAAGCTTTCTTT.

This chain uses TRBV9 with TRBJ1-1, with TRBD1 identical over 9 bases. The trim removed 4 bases at V and 4 bases at J, leaving 8 bases unmatched. This CDR3 is 15 amino acids long. The germline gives CDR1 SGDLS, CDR2 YYNGEE. Here the CDR3 DNA reads TGTGCCAGCAGCTCCACGGACAGGGGATTCACTGAAGCTTTCTTT. Its protein is CASSSTDRGFTEAFF.

V is TRBV7-6 and J is TRBJ1-1, with 7 bases fitting TRBD1. The CDR3 has 16 residues. The trim removed 4 bases at V and 1 base at J, leaving 9 bases unmatched. The germline gives CDR1 SGHVS, CDR2 FNYEAQ. The CDR3 DNA reads TGTGCCAGCAGCTCACTTCCAAGGGGGCGGAACACTGAAGCTTTCTTT. Translating it yields CASSSLPRGRNTEAFF.

The chain links TRBV28 to TRBJ2-5; either TRBD1 or TRBD2 may fit D (6 bases each). The V end was cut by 6 bases, the J end by 3 bases, with 14 bases between. CDR1 MDHEN and CDR2 SYDVKM come from the germline V gene. The CDR3 has 14 residues. CDR3 bases: TGTGCCAGCAGAACAGGGAGGATTGAAGAGACCCAGTACTTC. This codes for CASRTGRIEETQYF. The full variable domain, completed using reference TRBV28 and TRBJ2-5, is DVKVTQSSRYLVKRTGEKVFLECVQDMDHENMFWYRQDPGLGLRLIYFSYDVKMKEKGDIPEGYSVSREKKERFSLILESASTNQTSMYLCASRTGRIEETQYFGPGTRLLVL.

The chain employs TRBV30 and TRBJ1-1; possibly TRBD1 for D (5 bases). V was clipped by 3 bases and J by 1 base, with 15 bases between them. CDR1 and CDR2 (germline): GTSNPN, SVGIG (reference sequence). This CDR3 contains 15 residues. This CDR3 reads CAWSRQGRGNTEAFF. The DNA for the CDR3 is TGTGCCTGGAGCAGACAAGGGAGGGGGAACACTGAAGCTTTCTTT. The full variable domain, with the rest looked up from reference TRBV30 and TRBJ1-1, is SQTIHQWPATLVQPVGSPLSLECTVEGTSNPNLYWYRQAAGRGLQLLFYSVGIGQISSEVPQNLSASRPQDRQFILSSKKLLLSDSGFYLCAWSRQGRGNTEAFFGQGTRLTVV.

This chain connects TRBV2 to TRBJ2-7, with D perhaps matching TRBD1 (5 bases). V gave up 4 bases and J gave up 3 bases, with 13 bases separating them. Germline CDR1 SNHLY, CDR2 FYNNEI. The CDR3 has 14 amino acids. CDR3 DNA: TGTGCCAGCAGTGGGGCAGGGTTCGGCTACGAGCAGTACTTC. Translated: CASSGAGFGYEQYF.

The V gene is TRBV27, the J gene TRBJ2-2; 11 nucleotides line up with TRBD1. With V trimmed by 4 bases and J by 4 bases, 2 bases remained unmatched. Germline lookup yields CDR1 MNHEY and CDR2 SMNVEV (reference sequence). The CDR3 extends over 15 amino acids. The CDR3 loop is CASSSDRGPTGELFF. The CDR3 bases are TGTGCCAGCAGTTCGGACAGGGGGCCCACCGGGGAGCTGTTTTTT.

The chain uses TRBV13 and TRBJ1-1, with D possibly matching TRBD1 (5 bases). The CDR3 spans 14 residues. Between the trimmed V and J ends, which lost 1 base and 2 bases, there was a span of 8 bases. CDR1 and CDR2 (germline): PRHDT, FYEKMQ (reference sequence). The CDR3 coding sequence is TGTGCCAGCAGCTTAGACAGGTTAAACACTGAAGCTTTCTTT. Protein: CASSLDRLNTEAFF.

This chain links TRBV29-1 with TRBJ2-1; D might be TRBD2 (6 bases). The CDR3 covers 14 residues. CDR1 is SQVTM, CDR2 ANQGSEA, per germline. V dropped 7 bases and J dropped 6 bases, with 19 bases sitting between them. The chain's CDR3 is CSGGEATYLNEQFF. CDR3 coding DNA: TGCAGCGGGGGGGAAGCGACCTATCTCAATGAGCAGTTCTTC.

This clone came up once. The chain is built from TRBV6-5 and TRBJ1-3; D is ambiguous. Germline loops: CDR1 MNHEY, CDR2 SVGAGI. Trimming stripped 7 bases from V and 0 bases from J, with 13 bases between. The CDR3 covers 15 residues. CDR3 DNA sequence: TGTGCCAGCAATCTATTCAATACCTCTGGAAACACCATATATTTT. Translation: CASNLFNTSGNTIYF.

The rearrangement uses TRBV2 and TRBJ2-2; maybe TRBD1 (6 bases). The CDR3 spans 16 residues. Trimming removed 6 bases at V and 0 bases at J, with 14 bases between. Germline assignment: CDR1 SNHLY and CDR2 FYNNEI. In DNA, the CDR3 is TGTGCCAGCAGGCTTGGGACATCTGCGAACACCGGGGAGCTGTTTTTT. Translating gives CASRLGTSANTGELFF.

The V gene is TRBV19, the J gene TRBJ2-1; maybe TRBD2 (6 bases). CDR1 is LNHDA, CDR2 SQIVND, per germline (reference sequence). The CDR3 extends over 15 amino acids. Trimming shortened V by 3 bases and J by 4 bases, and 13 bases separated the two germline ends. For the CDR3, the DNA is TGTGCCAGTAGTATTCTAGCGCGGGCATACAATGAGCAGTTCTTC. Protein product: CASSILARAYNEQFF. Full variable domain (outside the CDR3, taken from reference TRBV19 and TRBJ2-1): DGGITQSPKYLFRKEGQNVTLSCEQNLNHDAMYWYRQDPGQGLRLIYYSQIVNDFQKGDIAEGYSVSREKKESFPLTVTSAQKNPTAFYLCASSILARAYNEQFFGPGTRLTVL.

This chain joins TRBV27 and TRBJ1-6; possibly TRBD1 for D (5 bases). CDR3 length equals 14 residues. The ends were cut back, 7 bases at V and 6 bases at J, with 13 bases in the middle. Germline V lookup: CDR1 MNHEY, CDR2 SMNVEV (reference sequence). CDR3 sequence reads: CASTPGTANSPLHF. The CDR3, as DNA: TGTGCCAGCACTCCTGGGACGGCTAATTCACCCCTCCACTTT.

The J gene is TRBJ2-2, the V gene TRBV11-3; D ambiguous. The V gene lost 5 bases and the J gene lost 7 bases, with 5 bases spanning the gap. Germline values: CDR1 SGHNT, CDR2 YENEEA. The CDR3 has 11 residues. The CDR3 coding sequence is TGTGCCAGCAGCCGCGACGGGGAGCTGTTTTTT. As protein: CASSRDGELFF. The variable domain in full, completed from reference TRBV11-3 and TRBJ2-2, reads EAGVVQSPRYKIIEKKQPVAFWCNPISGHNTLYWYLQNLGQGPELLIRYENEEAVDDSQLPKDRFSAERLKGVDSTLKIQPAELGDSAVYLCASSRDGELFFGEGSRLTVL.

The chain couples TRBV27 to TRBJ2-2; D not certain. Germline assignment: CDR1 MNHEY and CDR2 SMNVEV (reference sequence). This CDR3 is built from 14 residues. V was shortened by 3 bases and J by 4 bases, with 9 bases between the two germline ends. The CDR3 region is CASSLSPGTGELFF. The DNA of the CDR3 is TGTGCCAGCAGTTTGTCTCCGGGCACCGGGGAGCTGTTTTTT.

The DNA for the CDR3 is TGTGCCAGCAGCCGAGGACAGACCACAGATACGCAGTATTTT. Amino acids: CASSRGQTTDTQYF. The chain links TRBV7-8 to TRBJ2-3; a possible D gene is TRBD1 (6 bases). This CDR3 has 14 residues. The germline V and J ends were trimmed by 5 bases and 2 bases, with 11 bases remaining between them. Germline CDR1 reads SGHVS; CDR2 reads FQNEAQ.

The rearrangement uses TRBV12-5 and TRBJ2-1, with 10 bases that match TRBD1. Trimming removed 5 bases from V and 0 bases from J; junction bases left unmatched: 10. Per germline, CDR1 LGHNT and CDR2 FRNRAP. The CDR3 spans 18 residues. CDR3 amino acids: CASGPGTGEKSSYNEQFF. CDR3 in DNA: TGTGCTAGTGGTCCCGGGACAGGGGAAAAAAGCTCCTACAATGAGCAGTTCTTC.

The J gene is TRBJ2-7, the V gene TRBV2; D gene uncertain. Germline lookup yields CDR1 SNHLY and CDR2 FYNNEI. Trimming pared 2 bases from V and 4 bases from J, leaving 6 bases between. This CDR3 is built from 12 residues. CDR3 residues: CASSEQEYEQYF. CDR3 DNA: TGTGCCAGCAGTGAACAGGAGTACGAGCAGTACTTC.

The chain has TRBV11-2 and TRBJ2-1, with D perhaps assigned TRBD1 or TRBD2 (6 bases each). Germline values: CDR1 SGHAT, CDR2 FQNNGV. The CDR3 length is 14 residues. V shed 4 bases and J shed 4 bases, with 11 bases lying between them. This chain's CDR3 is CASSSGGIYNEQFF. The CDR3 nucleotides read TGTGCCAGCAGCTCCGGGGGCATTTACAATGAGCAGTTCTTC.

This chain uses TRBV5-8 with TRBJ2-1; D is uncertain. Looked up from germline, CDR1 is SGHTS and CDR2 is YDEGEE. The CDR3 has 14 amino acids. Trimming shortened V by 0 bases and J by 6 bases, and 10 bases separated the two germline ends. DNA of the CDR3: TGTGCCAGCAGCTTGGTTCCCGCTGCCAATGAGCAGTTCTTC. It yields the protein CASSLVPAANEQFF.

This clone appeared once. This chain connects TRBV9 to TRBJ2-1; no firm D call. In germline, CDR1 is SGDLS, CDR2 YYNGEE. The V gene lost 3 bases and the J gene lost 1 base, with 5 bases spanning the gap. This CDR3 is built from 13 residues. The CDR3 loop is CASSAGSYNEQFF. DNA of the CDR3: TGTGCCAGCAGCGCCGGGTCCTACAATGAGCAGTTCTTC. Complete variable domain (other parts from reference TRBV9 and TRBJ2-1): DSGVTQTPKHLITATGQRVTLRCSPRSGDLSVYWYQQSLDQGLQFLIQYYNGEERAKGNILERFSAQQFPDLHSELNLSSLELGDSALYFCASSAGSYNEQFFGPGTRLTVL.

The V gene is TRBV5-1, the J gene TRBJ2-7; TRBD1 agrees at 12 bases. The CDR3 covers 14 residues. Germline lookup yields CDR1 SGHRS and CDR2 YFSETQ. V lost 4 bases to trimming and J lost 6 bases; unmatched junction nucleotides: 5. CDR3 nucleotides: TGCGCCAGCAGCCCCGGGACAGGGGGCTTCGAGCAGTACTTC. Its translation: CASSPGTGGFEQYF.